This T cell receptor (beta chain) is drawn from a study of post-analysis software for immune sequencing data. Findings and caveats of the study: There were roughly 5 TRBV segments more frequent in patients than controls, and TRBV5-6, TRBV5-1 and TRBV20-1 were among them.

The library was made from cDNA and included unique molecular identifiers. From roughly 1 to 10 million T cells, roughly 0.5 million cDNA molecules were obtained. TCRdb called the PCR reads again in MiXCR, with one record for every CDR3 protein. This table has some 370,000 distinct CDR3 sequences, around 37% appearing once. As regards this clonotype: Its antigen is unidentified.

From germline, CDR1 is ENHRY and CDR2 SYGVKD. This CDR3 is 16 amino acids long. V lost 2 bases to trimming and J lost 2 bases; unmatched junction nucleotides: 4. Sequenced input: blood. This TCR was recovered from a girl aged 10 to 17 with multiple sclerosis. The rearrangement uses TRBV10-3 and TRBJ1-2; 11 bases match TRBD1. This CDR3 is CAISEGQGAKNYGYTF. In DNA form, the CDR3 reads TGTGCCATCAGTGAGGGACAGGGGGCGAAGAACTATGGCTACACCTTC.